The 12 T cell receptor beta chains below were found in one sample sequenced in a study of blood T cell repertoires in COVID-19 (dated by TCRdb to the early 2020s). Preparation of the library involved the immunoSEQ multiplex PCR assay. Imported from immuneACCESS, the table was reduced by TCRdb to in-frame sequences with V and J called. These copies leave out some clones; in studies compared against another copy, an unresolved V gene accounts for under half, and the cause of the remainder is not known. The sample profile shows 300,000 or so clones; about nine tenths of them were found once. Jointly, the top ten make up 2.5% to 3% of the sample. Material for sequencing was peripheral blood. Receptors were obtained from a woman aged 25 to 45 with COVID-19, enrolled during active disease.

This clone was recorded a few times. V gene TRBV5-1 combines with J gene TRBJ1-1; tentative D call: TRBD1 (6 bases). The CDR3 length is 14 residues. The germline gives CDR1 SGHRS, CDR2 YFSETQ. Between the trimmed V and J ends, which lost 3 bases and 3 bases, there was a span of 12 bases. The CDR3 DNA follows: TGCGCCAGCAGCTGGAGACAGGACCACACTGAAGCTTTCTTT. It encodes CASSWRQDHTEAFF.

The chain uses TRBV5-4 and TRBJ2-5, with 9 bases lining up with TRBD1. The CDR3 runs 14 residues. The V and J ends lost 4 bases and 5 bases, in that order; junction bases with no gene match: 6. The germline V gene has CDR1 SGHNT and CDR2 YYREEE (reference sequence). This CDR3 is CASSPGQGGETQYF. In DNA, the CDR3 is TGTGCCAGCAGCCCGGGACAGGGTGGGGAGACCCAGTACTTC.

This chain links TRBV11-2 with TRBJ2-3; maybe TRBD2 (5 bases). This CDR3 has 14 residues. Germline V gene data show CDR1 as SGHAT and CDR2 as FQNNGV. V lost 2 bases and J 5 bases, leaving 11 bases between the germline ends. CDR3 in DNA: TGTGCCAGCAGCTTAAGTCCGACTAAAGATACGCAGTATTTT. It codes for CASSLSPTKDTQYF.

The gene calls are TRBV11-2 and TRBJ2-5; D is possibly TRBD1 (5 bases). Germline CDR1 and CDR2: SGHAT and FQNNGV. The V and J ends lost 2 bases and 5 bases respectively, with 9 bases between them. The CDR3 is made up of 13 amino acids. The CDR3 spells CASSLPGLETQYF. CDR3 nucleotide sequence: TGTGCCAGCAGCTTACCAGGGCTTGAGACCCAGTACTTC.

J is TRBJ2-7 and V is TRBV28, with D unresolved. The CDR3 is 12 residues long. CDR1 and CDR2 from the germline V gene are MDHEN and SYDVKM. The V and J ends lost 5 bases and 3 bases respectively, with 8 bases between them. The CDR3 loop is CASSGRIYEQYF. CDR3 coding DNA: TGTGCCAGCAGTGGGCGAATCTACGAGCAGTACTTC.

The CDR3 nucleotides are TGTGCCAGCAGTGGACTAGCGGGAATGAACGGGGAGCTGTTTTTT. Protein: CASSGLAGMNGELFF. The V and J genes are TRBV2 and TRBJ2-2; TRBD2 matches at 11 bases. This CDR3 is 15 amino acids long. Germline V gene sequence: CDR1 SNHLY, CDR2 FYNNEI. The J segment lost 7 bases and the V segment lost 4 bases, leaving 5 bases of the junction unmatched.

This clone has a single count. Other nucleotide sequences from this sample produce the same CDR3. The genes are TRBV5-8 and TRBJ2-7; 9 positions match TRBD1. CDR1 SGHTS and CDR2 YDEGEE come from the germline V gene. This CDR3 spans 14 amino acids. After removal of 3 bases from V and 2 bases from J, the junction contained 3 bases not matched to a gene. CDR3 coding DNA: TGTGCCAGCAGCTACGGGACAGGGACCTACGAGCAGTACTTC. Residues: CASSYGTGTYEQYF.

The chain employs TRBV29-1 and TRBJ1-1, with D maybe TRBD1 (6 bases). This CDR3 has 15 residues. Germline-derived CDR1 and CDR2 are SQVTM and ANQGSEA. The CDR3 loop is CRAGGGQSGSTEAFF. The CDR3 DNA reads TGCCGCGCCGGGGGGGGGCAGAGCGGGAGCACTGAAGCTTTCTTT.

The rearrangement joins TRBV10-3 to TRBJ1-2; TRBD1 aligns across 9 bases. Per the germline V gene, CDR1 is ENHRY and CDR2 is SYGVKD. The CDR3 length is 14 residues. With 1 base clipped from V and 8 bases from J, the junction kept 5 bases outside the gene matches. The CDR3 DNA is TGTGCCATCAGTGAGTTCTCCGGACAGGGGGGCTACACCTTC. Protein: CAISEFSGQGGYTF.

The chain has TRBV25-1 and TRBJ2-7; perhaps TRBD1 as D (6 bases). This CDR3 spans 14 amino acids. V lost 3 bases and J 2 bases, leaving 11 bases between the germline ends. The germline V gene has CDR1 MGHDK and CDR2 SYGVNS. DNA for the CDR3: TGTGCCAGCAGTGATACAGGGTTAACCTACGAGCAGTACTTC. Its translation: CASSDTGLTYEQYF.

This chain uses TRBV6-1 with TRBJ1-5; 10 bases agree with TRBD1. Germline V gene lookup returns CDR1 MNHNS and CDR2 SASEGT. The length of the CDR3 is 16 residues. The V gene end was trimmed by 0 bases and the J gene end by 1 base; junction bases not matched to a gene: 0. The CDR3 here is CASSEADRGSNQPQHF. CDR3 coding DNA: TGTGCCAGCAGTGAAGCGGACAGGGGGAGCAATCAGCCCCAGCATTTT.

The rearrangement links TRBV6-2 or TRBV6-3 to TRBJ2-5; 8 nucleotides agree with TRBD1. Germline V CDR1 and CDR2: MNHEY, SVGEGT. V lost 0 bases, J lost 4 bases, and 1 base stayed unmatched. This CDR3 is built from 14 residues. Written as DNA, the CDR3 is TGTGCCAGCAGTTACTCGCAGGGGGCAGAGACCCAGTACTTC. This translates into CASSYSQGAETQYF.